Described below is a single T cell receptor beta chain sequence and its context. This specimen comes from a study of T cell changes during pregnancy in multiple sclerosis. Some clones are missing from TCRdb's copy, which holds only in-frame ones; the method was immunoSEQ multiplex PCR. The sample includes around 34,000 clones, approximately 90% of them seen just once. The germline gives CDR1 SGHNT, CDR2 YYREEE (reference sequence). V gave up 4 bases and J gave up 6 bases, with 10 bases separating them. The CDR3 sequence is 12 residues long. The starting material was CD8+ T cells from peripheral blood mononuclear cells, obtained before pregnancy. This clonotype was sampled from a female donor with multiple sclerosis, enrolled in a pregnancy study. The chain combines TRBV5-4 with TRBJ1-1, with D hard to call. CDR3 loop: CASSLRGAEAFF. CDR3 bases: TGTGCCAGCAGCCTACGTGGAGCTGAAGCTTTCTTT.